A single sample is the source of the 31 T cell receptor beta chains below, sequenced in a study of CD8 T cells in ankylosing spondylitis. Via MiXCR, TCRdb re-called the 5' RACE reads, giving one row per CDR3 protein. The repertoire includes about 150,000 distinct CDR3 sequences, 40% to 50% of them detected once, and around 15% sits in the top ten. The specimen sequenced was synovial fluid, either unsorted or a sorted T cell fraction (not recorded which). Receptors originate from a male donor with ankylosing spondylitis.

The V gene is TRBV7-9, the J gene TRBJ2-7; D possibly corresponds to TRBD2 (5 bases). The germline gives CDR1 SEHNR, CDR2 FQNEAQ (reference sequence). V was shortened by 4 bases and J by 0 bases, with 10 bases between the two germline ends. CDR3 size: 14 residues. CDR3 residues: CASSSGSPSYEQYF. The CDR3 DNA reads as TGTGCCAGCAGCTCGGGATCGCCCTCCTACGAGCAGTACTTC. The full variable domain, in which reference TRBV7-9 and TRBJ2-7 provide the parts outside the CDR3, is DTGVSQNPRHKITKRGQNVTFRCDPISEHNRLYWYRQTLGQGPEFLTYFQNEAQLEKSRLLSDRFSAERPKGSFSTLEIQRTEQGDSAMYLCASSSGSPSYEQYFGPGTRLTVT.

This clonotype was seen a few times. The CDR3 loop reads CSAKLAGDHNEQFF. CDR3 DNA: TGCAGTGCTAAACTAGCGGGGGACCACAATGAGCAGTTCTTC. The chain couples TRBV20-1 to TRBJ2-1, with 11 bases aligning to TRBD2. Germline V CDR1 and CDR2: DFQATT, SNEGSKA (reference sequence). This CDR3 spans 14 amino acids. Trimming removed 4 bases from V and 5 bases from J; junction bases left unmatched: 4.

This sequence joins TRBV4-3 and TRBJ2-1, with TRBD2 identical over 8 bases. The CDR3 sequence is 17 residues long. V lost 0 bases, J lost 9 bases, and 13 bases stayed unmatched. From germline, CDR1 is LGHNA and CDR2 YSLEER. CDR3: CASSQEPGRAGPSEQFF. The CDR3 DNA reads as TGCGCCAGCAGCCAAGAGCCCGGGAGGGCCGGACCGAGTGAGCAGTTCTTC.

The rearrangement uses TRBV2 and TRBJ1-5; D is possibly TRBD1 (5 bases). CDR3 size: 13 residues. Germline V gene data show CDR1 as SNHLY and CDR2 as FYNNEI. The V end was cut by 4 bases, the J end by 5 bases, with 9 bases between. The CDR3 DNA sequence: TGTGCCAGCAGTGGGGCGGGGCATCAGCCCCAGCATTTT. This sequence encodes CASSGAGHQPQHF.

In its sample, this clonotype was seen many times. The chain couples TRBV2 to TRBJ2-2, with a weak D call TRBD1 (5 bases). Trimming removed 1 base from V and 6 bases from J, with 12 bases in between. Germline CDR1 and CDR2: SNHLY and FYNNEI. This CDR3 contains 15 residues. CDR3 sequence reads: CASSEEAATAGELFF. CDR3 nucleotides: TGTGCCAGCAGTGAAGAGGCTGCGACAGCCGGGGAGCTGTTTTTT.

This clonotype was seen a few times. The rearrangement links TRBV12-3 or TRBV12-4 to TRBJ1-2; maybe TRBD1 (6 bases). The V end was cut by 1 base, the J end by 0 bases, with 9 bases between. The CDR3 spans 15 residues. In nucleotides, the CDR3 is TGTGCCAGCAGTTTAGACAGGGAGGCTAACTATGGCTACACCTTC. It yields the protein CASSLDREANYGYTF.

The CDR3 region is CASRSMTGWLADTQYF. CDR3 nucleotide sequence: TGTGCCAGCAGAAGTATGACAGGGTGGCTGGCAGATACGCAGTATTTT. The chain joins TRBV5-5 to TRBJ2-3, with 7 bases matching TRBD1. The length of the CDR3 is 16 residues. Germline assignment: CDR1 SGHKS and CDR2 YYEKEE (reference sequence). V lost 5 bases and J lost 4; bases outside the gene matches: 13.

V is TRBV3-1 and J is TRBJ2-7; maybe TRBD1 (5 bases). The CDR3 contains 17 residues. Per germline, CDR1 LGHDT and CDR2 YNNKEL (reference sequence). V was cut by 1 base and J by 2 bases, with 18 bases left in between. In DNA form, the CDR3 reads TGTGCCAGCAGCCAAGCGTACGGCCAGGGATCAACCTACGAGCAGTACTTC. It is translated as CASSQAYGQGSTYEQYF.

The count of this clonotype is one. This chain joins TRBV4-1 and TRBJ1-5; D not resolved. Germline assignment: CDR1 MGHRA and CDR2 YSYEKL. V lost 4 bases to trimming and J lost 7 bases, with 23 bases between them. The CDR3 has 17 amino acids. CDR3 in DNA: TGCGCCAGCAGCCCCAGACCCCTGCTGAGGGCGAGACAGCCCCAGCATTTT. It is translated as CASSPRPLLRARQPQHF.

CDR3 in amino acids: CASTTRTLSYNEQFF. In nucleotides, the CDR3 is TGCGCCAGCACCACACGGACGCTCTCCTACAATGAGCAGTTCTTC. V is TRBV10-2 and J is TRBJ2-1, with D unresolved. Germline V gives CDR1 WSHSY, CDR2 SAAADI. This CDR3 has 15 residues. Deletions cut 7 bases from V and 0 bases from J, with 13 bases between.

The chain employs TRBV25-1 and TRBJ2-2; the match to TRBD2 covers 11 bases. The V gene's germline CDR1 is MGHDK and CDR2 SYGVNS. V was pared by 3 bases and J by 5 bases, with 14 bases of the junction left unmatched. The CDR3 consists of 19 residues. The CDR3 DNA is TGTGCCAGCAGTGAGCTAGATAGCGGGGGGGCATTTGGAACCGGGGAGCTGTTTTTT. It yields the protein CASSELDSGGAFGTGELFF. Full variable domain (missing parts from reference TRBV25-1 and TRBJ2-2): EADIYQTPRYLVIGTGKKITLECSQTMGHDKMYWYQQDPGMELHLIHYSYGVNSTEKGDLSSESTVSRIRTEHFPLTLESARPSHTSQYLCASSELDSGGAFGTGELFFGEGSRLTVL.

The chain joins TRBV27 to TRBJ1-6, with 9 bases lining up with TRBD1. Germline CDR1 and CDR2: MNHEY and SMNVEV (reference sequence). V lost 6 bases, J lost 9 bases, and 6 bases stayed unmatched. This CDR3 spans 14 amino acids. CDR3 coding DNA: TGTGCCAGCAGGCCCTGGACAGGGGTTTCACCCCTCCACTTT. Encoded protein: CASRPWTGVSPLHF.

The chain's CDR3 is CASSFPGQGDTGELFF. In nucleotides, the CDR3 is TGTGCCAGCAGTTTCCCGGGACAGGGGGACACCGGGGAGCTGTTTTTT. The rearrangement links TRBV6-2 or TRBV6-3 to TRBJ2-2; 11 bases fit TRBD1. The CDR3 is 16 residues long. The V gene's germline CDR1 is MNHEY and CDR2 SVGEGT. V lost 4 bases and J lost 3; bases outside the gene matches: 4.

The chain is built from TRBV6-2 or TRBV6-3 and TRBJ2-3; 9 nucleotides match TRBD1. V trimming: 7 bases; J trimming: 4 bases; junction bases outside the gene matches: 12. Germline V gene data show CDR1 as MNHEY and CDR2 as SVGEGT. The CDR3 runs to 16 residues. This CDR3 is CASNAGTGFLPDTQYF. As DNA, the CDR3 is TGTGCCAGCAACGCCGGGACAGGGTTTTTACCAGATACGCAGTATTTT.

This chain uses TRBV11-2 with TRBJ2-7; D not certain. Trimming removed 0 bases from V and 6 bases from J, with 15 bases in between. The V gene's germline CDR1 is SGHAT and CDR2 FQNNGV. The CDR3 runs 15 residues. The CDR3 DNA follows: TGTGCCAGCAGCTTAGATTTTAGAGCTCCCTCCGAGCAGTACTTC. Translating it yields CASSLDFRAPSEQYF.

The genes are TRBV2 and TRBJ1-1; D is unclear. CDR1 and CDR2 (germline): SNHLY, FYNNEI. V was clipped by 6 bases and J by 2 bases, with 16 bases between them. The CDR3 totals 15 residues. CDR3 coding DNA: TGTGCCAGCAGCCCTATCGCGGGAGATAACACTGAAGCTTTCTTT. It is translated as CASSPIAGDNTEAFF.

The chain combines TRBV19 with TRBJ1-5; D uncertain. Trimming shortened V by 3 bases and J by 4 bases, and 7 bases separated the two germline ends. The CDR3 contains 13 residues. Germline V gene lookup returns CDR1 LNHDA and CDR2 SQIVND (reference sequence). CDR3 nucleotide sequence: TGTGCCAGTAGTATGGCGGCGAATCAGCCCCAGCATTTT. Its translation: CASSMAANQPQHF.

This clonotype came up once. The CDR3 sequence is CASSFGGANYGYTF. The DNA of the CDR3 is TGTGCCAGCAGCTTTGGTGGAGCTAACTATGGCTACACCTTC. The chain links TRBV7-9 to TRBJ1-2; no definite D call. Germline-derived CDR1 and CDR2 are SEHNR and FQNEAQ (reference sequence). This CDR3 has 14 amino acids. Trimming cost V 3 bases and J 0 bases, with 8 bases left between them.

This clonotype was found many times. This chain joins TRBV27 and TRBJ1-1; D is possibly TRBD1 (5 bases). The CDR3 runs to 14 residues. Germline CDR1 and CDR2: MNHEY and SMNVEV (reference sequence). V lost 5 bases and J 4 bases, leaving 14 bases between the germline ends. DNA for the CDR3: TGTGCCAGCAGTAAGACGGGGGGAGGCACTGAAGCTTTCTTT. Residues: CASSKTGGGTEAFF.

By its share, this clonotype is medium-sized. The chain joins TRBV10-3 to TRBJ1-1; no clear D. The V end lost 3 bases, the J end lost 7 bases, and 12 bases lay between the germline ends. The CDR3 has 13 residues. From germline, CDR1 is ENHRY and CDR2 SYGVKD. The CDR3 nucleotides are TGTGCCATCAGTGATGTGTCGGACTTTGAAGCTTTCTTT. Amino acids: CAISDVSDFEAFF.

This sequence joins TRBV10-3 and TRBJ2-2; either TRBD1 or TRBD2 may supply D (5 bases each). Germline CDR1 reads ENHRY; CDR2 reads SYGVKD. Trimming took off 9 bases at V and 1 base at J, with 9 bases between the two ends. There are 13 residues in the CDR3. Here the CDR3 DNA reads TGTGCCATGGGACGCCAGAACACCGGGGAGCTGTTTTTT. Encoded protein: CAMGRQNTGELFF.

The rearrangement links TRBV4-3 to TRBJ2-6, with 8 bases identical to TRBD1. The CDR3 length is 17 residues. With 4 bases clipped from V and 4 bases from J, the junction kept 9 bases outside the gene matches. CDR1 LGHNA and CDR2 YSLEER come from the germline V gene. The CDR3: CASSPTGAAGGANVLTF. CDR3 coding DNA: TGCGCCAGCAGCCCGACAGGGGCCGCTGGAGGGGCCAACGTCCTGACTTTC.

This clonotype was detected a few times. The chain links TRBV28 to TRBJ1-1; a possible D gene is TRBD1 (5 bases). The CDR3 has 14 residues. V dropped 8 bases and J dropped 8 bases, with 21 bases sitting between them. Germline CDR1 is MDHEN and CDR2 is SYDVKM. CDR3 DNA: TGTGCCAGCCCCCGTTTAGGGGTAGGAGCCGAAGCTTTCTTT. It yields the protein CASPRLGVGAEAFF.

This rearrangement joins TRBV18 to TRBJ2-7; D is unclear. Trimming removed 1 base at V and 1 base at J, with 5 bases between. The CDR3 extends over 13 amino acids. Germline assignment: CDR1 KGHSH and CDR2 LQKENI. In nucleotides, the CDR3 is TGTGCCAGCTCACCACAGGGATCCTACGAGCAGTACTTC. It translates to CASSPQGSYEQYF. The full variable domain, its missing parts supplied by reference TRBV18 and TRBJ2-7, is NAGVMQNPRHLVRRRGQEARLRCSPMKGHSHVYWYRQLPEEGLKFMVYLQKENIIDESGMPKERFSAEFPKEGPSILRIQQVVRGDSAAYFCASSPQGSYEQYFGPGTRLTVT.

This clonotype was observed at least ten times. V is TRBV30 and J is TRBJ1-2; D is ambiguous. The V and J ends lost 5 bases and 1 base respectively, with 8 bases between them. The CDR3 is made up of 12 amino acids. Germline V CDR1 and CDR2: GTSNPN, SVGIG (reference sequence). In DNA, the CDR3 is TGTGCCTGGTTGGGGTATAACTATGGCTACACCTTC. Protein: CAWLGYNYGYTF. The full variable domain, completed using reference TRBV30 and TRBJ1-2, is SQTIHQWPATLVQPVGSPLSLECTVEGTSNPNLYWYRQAAGRGLQLLFYSVGIGQISSEVPQNLSASRPQDRQFILSSKKLLLSDSGFYLCAWLGYNYGYTFGSGTRLTVV.

The chain couples TRBV4-1 to TRBJ1-1; 8 nucleotides match TRBD1. CDR1 is MGHRA and CDR2 is YSYEKL in the germline V gene. The CDR3 sequence is 15 residues long. The V segment lost 4 bases and the J segment 1 base; nucleotides outside the gene matches: 5. CDR3 sequence reads: CASSPYRGANTEAFF. The CDR3 DNA reads as TGCGCCAGCAGCCCTTACAGGGGGGCGAACACTGAAGCTTTCTTT.

V usage is TRBV2 and J usage is TRBJ1-2; 9 positions agree with TRBD1. CDR3 length: 13 residues. The junction had 5 bases not matched to a gene; V was cut back by 9 bases and J by 3 bases. Germline CDR1 SNHLY, CDR2 FYNNEI. CDR3 amino acids: CARHRGRYYGYTF. The DNA of the CDR3 is TGTGCCAGACACAGGGGGCGCTACTATGGCTACACCTTC.

This chain links TRBV5-1 with TRBJ1-2; the D is unclear. The CDR3 is 18 residues long. The V gene's germline CDR1 is SGHRS and CDR2 YFSETQ. The V gene lost 0 bases and the J gene lost 0 bases, with 18 bases spanning the gap. This CDR3 is CASSLARRGLGANYGYTF. The CDR3 region has the DNA TGCGCCAGCAGCTTGGCAAGGCGTGGGTTAGGTGCTAACTATGGCTACACCTTC.

The rearrangement joins TRBV27 to TRBJ1-2, with 9 bases aligning to TRBD1. Germline-derived CDR1 and CDR2 are MNHEY and SMNVEV (reference sequence). J gave up 6 bases and V 3 bases, and 2 bases lay outside the gene matches. The length of the CDR3 is 13 residues. The CDR3 region is CASSLGQGNGYTF. The CDR3 DNA sequence: TGTGCCAGCAGTTTGGGACAGGGCAATGGCTACACCTTC.

This clonotype was seen repeatedly, ten times or more. V is TRBV27 and J is TRBJ2-2, with 9 bases identical to TRBD1. Germline V gives CDR1 MNHEY, CDR2 SMNVEV (reference sequence). This CDR3 has 16 residues. V shed 3 bases and J 3 bases; nucleotides not matched to a gene: 5. As DNA, the CDR3 is TGTGCCAGCAGTTTCGCTGGACAGGGGTACACCGGGGAGCTGTTTTTT. This sequence encodes CASSFAGQGYTGELFF.

This clonotype was seen many times. The rearrangement uses TRBV7-3 and TRBJ2-1, with 7 bases lining up with TRBD1. Germline values: CDR1 SGHTA, CDR2 FQGTGA. This CDR3 is 14 amino acids long. The V segment lost 8 bases and the J segment 8 bases; nucleotides outside the gene matches: 12. The DNA of the CDR3 is TGTGCCAGCTCGGCGACAGGGATGGTGGATGAGCAGTTCTTC. Translation: CASSATGMVDEQFF.